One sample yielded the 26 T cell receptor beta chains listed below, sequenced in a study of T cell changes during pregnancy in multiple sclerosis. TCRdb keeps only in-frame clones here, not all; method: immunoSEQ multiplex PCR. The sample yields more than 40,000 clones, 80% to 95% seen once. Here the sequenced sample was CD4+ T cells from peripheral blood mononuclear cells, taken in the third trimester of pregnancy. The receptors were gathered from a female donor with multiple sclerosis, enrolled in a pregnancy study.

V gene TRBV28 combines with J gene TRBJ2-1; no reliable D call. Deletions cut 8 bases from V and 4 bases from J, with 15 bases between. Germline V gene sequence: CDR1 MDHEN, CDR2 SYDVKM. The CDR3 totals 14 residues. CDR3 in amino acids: CASRTGSTYNEQFF. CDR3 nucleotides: TGTGCCAGCCGTACGGGTTCCACTTACAATGAGCAGTTCTTC.

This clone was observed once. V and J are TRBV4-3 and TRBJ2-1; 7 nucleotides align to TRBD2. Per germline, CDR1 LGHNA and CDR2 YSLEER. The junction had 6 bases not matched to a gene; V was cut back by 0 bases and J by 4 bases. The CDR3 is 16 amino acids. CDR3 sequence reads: CASSQDVVAGYNEQFF. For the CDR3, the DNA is TGCGCCAGCAGCCAAGATGTGGTAGCGGGTTACAATGAGCAGTTCTTC.

In DNA, the CDR3 is TGTGCCAGTAGTGGGGGGTATGGGACAGGGACCGGCGAGCAGTACTTC. It codes for CASSGGYGTGTGEQYF. The chain links TRBV19 to TRBJ2-7; 9 bases map to TRBD1. This CDR3 is built from 16 residues. Germline trimming cut 5 bases from V and 6 bases from J; bases unmatched to any gene: 14. CDR1 is LNHDA and CDR2 is SQIVND in the germline V gene (reference sequence).

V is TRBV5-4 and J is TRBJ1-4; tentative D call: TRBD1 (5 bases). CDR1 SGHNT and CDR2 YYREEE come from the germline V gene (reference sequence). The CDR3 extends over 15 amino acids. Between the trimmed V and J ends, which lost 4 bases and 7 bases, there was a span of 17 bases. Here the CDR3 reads CASSLRTPGGEKLFF. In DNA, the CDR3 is TGTGCCAGCAGCCTTAGGACACCGGGTGGTGAAAAACTGTTTTTT.

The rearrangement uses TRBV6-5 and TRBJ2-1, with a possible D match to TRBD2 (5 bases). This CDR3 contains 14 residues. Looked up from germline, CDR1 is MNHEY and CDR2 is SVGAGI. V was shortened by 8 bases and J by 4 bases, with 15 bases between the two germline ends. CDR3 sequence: CASWAGEKYNEQFF. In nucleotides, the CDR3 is TGTGCCAGCTGGGCGGGCGAGAAGTACAATGAGCAGTTCTTC.

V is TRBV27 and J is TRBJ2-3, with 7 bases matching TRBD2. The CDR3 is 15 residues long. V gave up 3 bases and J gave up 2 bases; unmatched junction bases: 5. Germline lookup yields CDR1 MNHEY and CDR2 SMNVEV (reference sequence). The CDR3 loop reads CASSFVGTTTDTQYF. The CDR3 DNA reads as TGTGCCAGCAGTTTTGTTGGGACTACCACAGATACGCAGTATTTT.

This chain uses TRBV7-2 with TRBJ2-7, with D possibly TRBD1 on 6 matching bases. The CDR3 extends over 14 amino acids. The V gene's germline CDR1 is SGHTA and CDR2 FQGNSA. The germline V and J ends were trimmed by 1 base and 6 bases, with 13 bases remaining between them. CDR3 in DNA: TGTGCCAGCAGCTTAGGGGCAGGGGTTTCCGAGCAGTACTTC. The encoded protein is CASSLGAGVSEQYF.

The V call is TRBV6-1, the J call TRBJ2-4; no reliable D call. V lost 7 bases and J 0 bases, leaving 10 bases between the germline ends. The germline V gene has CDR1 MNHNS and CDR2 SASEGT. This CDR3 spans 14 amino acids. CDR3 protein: CASTPAIAKNIQYF. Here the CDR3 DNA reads TGTGCCAGCACCCCCGCGATAGCCAAAAACATTCAGTACTTC.

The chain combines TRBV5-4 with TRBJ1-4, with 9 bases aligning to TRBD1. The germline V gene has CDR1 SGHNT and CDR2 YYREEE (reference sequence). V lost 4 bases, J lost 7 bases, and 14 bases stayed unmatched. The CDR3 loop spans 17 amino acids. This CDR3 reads CASSLSVGTGTVEKLFF. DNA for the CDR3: TGTGCCAGCAGCCTCTCGGTGGGGACAGGGACCGTTGAAAAACTGTTTTTT.

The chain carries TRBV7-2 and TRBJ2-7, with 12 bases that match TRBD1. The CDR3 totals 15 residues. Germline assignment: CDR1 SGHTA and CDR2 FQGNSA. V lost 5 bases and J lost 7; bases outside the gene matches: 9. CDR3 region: CASSQGQGAPGEQYF. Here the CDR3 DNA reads TGTGCCAGCAGCCAGGGACAGGGGGCGCCGGGAGAGCAGTACTTC. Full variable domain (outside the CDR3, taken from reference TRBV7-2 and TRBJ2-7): GAGVSQSPSNKVTEKGKDVELRCDPISGHTALYWYRQSLGQGLEFLIYFQGNSAPDKSGLPSDRFSAERTGGSVSTLTIQRTQQEDSAVYLCASSQGQGAPGEQYFGPGTRLTVT.

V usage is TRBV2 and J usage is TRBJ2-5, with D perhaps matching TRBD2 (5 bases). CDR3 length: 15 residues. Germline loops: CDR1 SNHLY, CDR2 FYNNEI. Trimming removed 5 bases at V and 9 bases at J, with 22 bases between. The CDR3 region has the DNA TGTGCCAGCAGTACGGGAACTGGCGTCCGATGGTCCCAGTACTTC. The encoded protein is CASSTGTGVRWSQYF.

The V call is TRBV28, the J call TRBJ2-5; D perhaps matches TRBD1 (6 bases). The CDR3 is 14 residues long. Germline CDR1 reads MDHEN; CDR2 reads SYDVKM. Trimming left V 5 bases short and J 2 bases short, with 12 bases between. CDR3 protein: CASSADRRQETQYF. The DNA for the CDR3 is TGTGCCAGCAGTGCGGACAGAAGGCAAGAGACCCAGTACTTC.

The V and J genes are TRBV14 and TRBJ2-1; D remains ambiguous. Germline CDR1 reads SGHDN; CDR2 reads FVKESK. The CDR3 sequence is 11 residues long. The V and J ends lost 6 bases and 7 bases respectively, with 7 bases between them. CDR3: CASSFHNEQFF. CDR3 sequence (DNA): TGTGCCAGCAGTTTCCATAATGAGCAGTTCTTC.

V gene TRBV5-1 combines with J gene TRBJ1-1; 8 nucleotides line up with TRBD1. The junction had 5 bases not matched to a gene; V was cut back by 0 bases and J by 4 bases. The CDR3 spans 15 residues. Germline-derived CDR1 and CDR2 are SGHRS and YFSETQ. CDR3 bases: TGCGCCAGCAGCTTGGCCTCAGGGACAGGCACTGAAGCTTTCTTT. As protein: CASSLASGTGTEAFF.

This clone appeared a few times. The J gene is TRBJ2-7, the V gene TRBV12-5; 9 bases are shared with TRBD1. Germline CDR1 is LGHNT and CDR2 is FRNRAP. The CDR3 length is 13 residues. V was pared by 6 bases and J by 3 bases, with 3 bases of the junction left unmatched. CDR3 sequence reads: CASGEDRGYEQYF. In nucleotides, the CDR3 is TGTGCTAGTGGCGAGGACAGGGGCTACGAGCAGTACTTC.

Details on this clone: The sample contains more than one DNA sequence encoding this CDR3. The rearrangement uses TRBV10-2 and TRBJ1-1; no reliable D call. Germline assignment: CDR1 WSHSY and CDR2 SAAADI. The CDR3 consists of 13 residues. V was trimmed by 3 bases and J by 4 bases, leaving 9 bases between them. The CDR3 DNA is TGCGCCAGCAGTGACCGGGGAATCACTGAAGCTTTCTTT. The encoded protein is CASSDRGITEAFF.

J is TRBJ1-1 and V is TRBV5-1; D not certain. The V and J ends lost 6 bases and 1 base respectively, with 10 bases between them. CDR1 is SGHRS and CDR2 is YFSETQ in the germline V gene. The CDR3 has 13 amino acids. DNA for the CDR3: TGCGCCAGCAACCTAGGCCGGAACACTGAAGCTTTCTTT. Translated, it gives CASNLGRNTEAFF.

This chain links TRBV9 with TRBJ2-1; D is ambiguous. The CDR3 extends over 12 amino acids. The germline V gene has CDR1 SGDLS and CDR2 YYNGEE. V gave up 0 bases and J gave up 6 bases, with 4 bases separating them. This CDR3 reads CASSVAGNEQFF. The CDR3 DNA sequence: TGTGCCAGCAGCGTAGCGGGCAATGAGCAGTTCTTC.

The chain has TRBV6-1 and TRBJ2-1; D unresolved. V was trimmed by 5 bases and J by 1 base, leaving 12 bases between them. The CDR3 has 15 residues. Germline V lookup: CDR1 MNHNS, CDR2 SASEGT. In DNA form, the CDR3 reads TGTGCCAGCAGTATCCAGATGATATCCTACAATGAGCAGTTCTTC. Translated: CASSIQMISYNEQFF.

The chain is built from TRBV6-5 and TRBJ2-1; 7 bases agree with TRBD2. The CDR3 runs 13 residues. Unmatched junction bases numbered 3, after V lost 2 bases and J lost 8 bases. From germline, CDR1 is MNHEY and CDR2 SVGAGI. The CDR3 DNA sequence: TGTGCCAGCAGTTACACGGGAGGCCATGAGCAGTTCTTC. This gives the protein CASSYTGGHEQFF.

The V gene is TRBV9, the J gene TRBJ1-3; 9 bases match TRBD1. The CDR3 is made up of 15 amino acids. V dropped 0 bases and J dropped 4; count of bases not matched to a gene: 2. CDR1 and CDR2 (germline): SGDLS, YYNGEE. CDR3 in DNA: TGTGCCAGCAGCGTAGGTGACAGGGGGGGAAACACCATATATTTT. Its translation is CASSVGDRGGNTIYF.

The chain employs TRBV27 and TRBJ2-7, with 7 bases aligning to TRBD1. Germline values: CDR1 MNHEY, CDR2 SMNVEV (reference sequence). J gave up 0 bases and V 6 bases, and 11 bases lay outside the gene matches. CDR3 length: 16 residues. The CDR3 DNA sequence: TGTGCCAGCAGGAGGACAGGACTCCTTAGCTCCTACGAGCAGTACTTC. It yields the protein CASRRTGLLSSYEQYF.

The CDR3 DNA sequence: TGCGCCAGCAGCCAGACCGGGACAGGCCTAAACACCATATATTTT. This encodes CASSQTGTGLNTIYF. The V call is TRBV4-3, the J call TRBJ1-3; 8 bases fit TRBD1. The CDR3 length is 15 residues. J lost 6 bases, V lost 3 bases, and 7 bases had no gene match. Germline CDR1 is LGHNA and CDR2 is YSLEER.

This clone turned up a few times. As DNA, the CDR3 is TGTGCCTGGAGTGTAGCTATCACTGGAAACACCATATATTTT. Its translation is CAWSVAITGNTIYF. This chain joins TRBV30 and TRBJ1-3; D gene uncertain. The CDR3 runs to 14 residues. Germline V gene lookup returns CDR1 GTSNPN and CDR2 SVGIG (reference sequence). V lost 0 bases and J 2 bases, leaving 8 bases between the germline ends.

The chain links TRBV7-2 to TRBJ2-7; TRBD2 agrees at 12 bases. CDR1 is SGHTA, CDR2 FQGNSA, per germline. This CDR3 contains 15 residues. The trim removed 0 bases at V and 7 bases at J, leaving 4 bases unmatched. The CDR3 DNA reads TGTGCCAGCAGCTTAGCCCCCGGACTAGCGGGAGAGCAGTACTTC. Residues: CASSLAPGLAGEQYF.

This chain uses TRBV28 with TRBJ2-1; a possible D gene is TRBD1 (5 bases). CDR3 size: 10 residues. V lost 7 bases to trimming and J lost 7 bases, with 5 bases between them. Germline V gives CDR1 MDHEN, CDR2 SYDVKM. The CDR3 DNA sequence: TGTGCCAGCAAGGGGAATGAGCAGTTCTTC. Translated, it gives CASKGNEQFF.